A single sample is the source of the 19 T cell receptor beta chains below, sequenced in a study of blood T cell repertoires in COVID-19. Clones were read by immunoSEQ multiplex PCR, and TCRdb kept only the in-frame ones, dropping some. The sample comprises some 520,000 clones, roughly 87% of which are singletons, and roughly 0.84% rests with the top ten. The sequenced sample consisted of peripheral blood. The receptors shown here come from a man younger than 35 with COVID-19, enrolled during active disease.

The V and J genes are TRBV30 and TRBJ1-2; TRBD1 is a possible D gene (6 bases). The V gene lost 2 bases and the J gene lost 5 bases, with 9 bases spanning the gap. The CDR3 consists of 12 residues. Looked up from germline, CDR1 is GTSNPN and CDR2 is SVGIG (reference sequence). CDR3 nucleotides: TGTGCCTGGAGTCCAGGGGCGTATGGCTACACCTTC. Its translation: CAWSPGAYGYTF.

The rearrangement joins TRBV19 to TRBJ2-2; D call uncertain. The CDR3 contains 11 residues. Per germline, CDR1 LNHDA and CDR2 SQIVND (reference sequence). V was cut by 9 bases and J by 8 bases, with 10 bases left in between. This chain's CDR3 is CASSTWGELFF. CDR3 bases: TGTGCCAGCTCAACATGGGGGGAGCTGTTTTTT.

CDR3 nucleotide sequence: TGTGCCAGTTCTCCTGGAGTCACCGGGGAGCTGTTTTTT. Protein product: CASSPGVTGELFF. The chain couples TRBV19 to TRBJ2-2; D is undetermined. V lost 8 bases and J 4 bases, leaving 11 bases between the germline ends. This CDR3 region has 13 residues. The germline gives CDR1 LNHDA, CDR2 SQIVND (reference sequence).

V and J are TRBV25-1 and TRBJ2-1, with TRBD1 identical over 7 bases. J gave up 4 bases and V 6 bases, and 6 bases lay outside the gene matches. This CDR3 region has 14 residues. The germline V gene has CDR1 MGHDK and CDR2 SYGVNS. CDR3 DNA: TGTGCCAGCAGCTCTACAGGGGTATACAATGAGCAGTTCTTC. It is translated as CASSSTGVYNEQFF.

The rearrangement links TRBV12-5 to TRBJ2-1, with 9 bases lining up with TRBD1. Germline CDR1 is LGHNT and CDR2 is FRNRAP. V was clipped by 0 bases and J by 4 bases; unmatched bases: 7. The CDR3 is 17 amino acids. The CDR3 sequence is CASGLVLGQGSYNEQFF. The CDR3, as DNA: TGTGCTAGTGGTTTGGTATTAGGACAGGGGTCTTACAATGAGCAGTTCTTC.

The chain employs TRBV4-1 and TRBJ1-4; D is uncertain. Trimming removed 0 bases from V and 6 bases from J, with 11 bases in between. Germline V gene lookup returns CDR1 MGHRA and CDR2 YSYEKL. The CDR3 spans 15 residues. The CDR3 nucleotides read TGCGCCAGCAGCCAAGAGCCGGGAGGCTATGAAAAACTGTTTTTT. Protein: CASSQEPGGYEKLFF.

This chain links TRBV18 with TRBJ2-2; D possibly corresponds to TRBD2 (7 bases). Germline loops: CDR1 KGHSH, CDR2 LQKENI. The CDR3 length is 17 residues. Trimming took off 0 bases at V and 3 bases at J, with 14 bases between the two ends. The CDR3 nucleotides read TGTGCCAGCTCACCACCTGGGGGGGCGGCCGACACCGGGGAGCTGTTTTTT. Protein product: CASSPPGGAADTGELFF.

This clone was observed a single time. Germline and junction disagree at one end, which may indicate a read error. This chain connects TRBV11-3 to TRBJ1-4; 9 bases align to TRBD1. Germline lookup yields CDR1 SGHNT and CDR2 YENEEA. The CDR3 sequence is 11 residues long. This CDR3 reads CASSRTGDISF. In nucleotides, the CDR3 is TGTGCCAGCAGTAGGACAGGGGACATCAGTTTT. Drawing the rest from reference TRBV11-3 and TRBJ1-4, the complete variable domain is EAGVVQSPRYKIIEKKQPVAFWCNPISGHNTLYWYLQNLGQGPELLIRYENEEAVDDSQLPKDRFSAERLKGVDSTLKIQPAELGDSAVYLCASSRTGDISFGSGTQLSVL.

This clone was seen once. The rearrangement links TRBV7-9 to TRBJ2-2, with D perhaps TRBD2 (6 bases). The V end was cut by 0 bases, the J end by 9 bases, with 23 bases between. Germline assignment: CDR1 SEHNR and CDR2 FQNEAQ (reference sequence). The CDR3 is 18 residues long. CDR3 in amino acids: CASSLAAREVLMSRELFF. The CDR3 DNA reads TGTGCCAGCAGCTTAGCGGCCAGGGAGGTTTTAATGTCGCGGGAGCTGTTTTTT.

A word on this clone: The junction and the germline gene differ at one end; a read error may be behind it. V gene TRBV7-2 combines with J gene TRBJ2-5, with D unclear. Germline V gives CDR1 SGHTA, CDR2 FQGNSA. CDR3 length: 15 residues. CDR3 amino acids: CASSLDVSFQETQYF. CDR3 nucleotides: TGTGCCAGCAGTTTAGACGTCAGTTTTCAAGAGACCCAGTACTTC.

CDR3: CASSKNAKGRSSLNYGYTF. The CDR3 coding sequence is TGTGCCAGCAGCAAGAACGCGAAAGGCAGGTCCAGCTTAAACTATGGCTACACCTTC. The chain recombines TRBV3-1 (or the pseudogene TRBV3-2) with TRBJ1-2; no definite D call. Germline loops: CDR1 LGHDT, CDR2 YNNKEL (reference sequence). The CDR3 length is 19 residues. Trimming took 5 bases from V and 2 from J, leaving 27 bases between them.

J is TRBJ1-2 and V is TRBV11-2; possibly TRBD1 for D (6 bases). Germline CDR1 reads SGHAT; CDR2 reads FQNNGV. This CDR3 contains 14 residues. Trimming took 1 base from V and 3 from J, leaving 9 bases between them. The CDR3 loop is CASSLVAGDYGYTF. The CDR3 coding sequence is TGTGCCAGCAGCTTAGTTGCAGGGGACTATGGCTACACCTTC.

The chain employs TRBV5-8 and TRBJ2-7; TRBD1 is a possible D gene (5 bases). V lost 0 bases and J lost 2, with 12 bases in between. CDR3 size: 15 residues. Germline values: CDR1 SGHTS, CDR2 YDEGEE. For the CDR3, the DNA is TGTGCCAGCAGCTTGGAAGGGGATTTCACCTACGAGCAGTACTTC. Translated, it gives CASSLEGDFTYEQYF.

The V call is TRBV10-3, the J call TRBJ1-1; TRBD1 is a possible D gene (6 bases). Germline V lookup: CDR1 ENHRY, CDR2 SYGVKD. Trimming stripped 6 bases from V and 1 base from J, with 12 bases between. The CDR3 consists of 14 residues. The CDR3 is CAISGDTENTEAFF. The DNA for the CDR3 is TGTGCCATCAGCGGGGACACCGAGAACACTGAAGCTTTCTTT.

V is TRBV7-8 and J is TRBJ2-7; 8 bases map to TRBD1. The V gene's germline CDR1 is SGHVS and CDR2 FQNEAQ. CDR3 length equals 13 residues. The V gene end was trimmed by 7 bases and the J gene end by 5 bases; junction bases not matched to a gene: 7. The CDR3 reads CASTRTGRDEQYF. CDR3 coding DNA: TGTGCCAGCACCCGGACAGGGCGGGACGAGCAGTACTTC.

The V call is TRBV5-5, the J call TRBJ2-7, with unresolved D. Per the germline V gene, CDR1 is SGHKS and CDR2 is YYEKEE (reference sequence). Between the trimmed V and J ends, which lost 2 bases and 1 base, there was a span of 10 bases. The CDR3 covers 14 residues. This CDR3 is CASSFLTSSYEQYF. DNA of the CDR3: TGTGCCAGCAGCTTTCTAACGAGTTCCTACGAGCAGTACTTC.

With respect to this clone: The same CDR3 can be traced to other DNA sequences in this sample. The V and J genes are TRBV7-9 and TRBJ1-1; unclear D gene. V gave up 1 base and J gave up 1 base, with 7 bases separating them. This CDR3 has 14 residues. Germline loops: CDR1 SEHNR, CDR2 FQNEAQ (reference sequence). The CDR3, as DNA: TGTGCCAGCAGCTTAGTACCCGGGAACACTGAAGCTTTCTTT. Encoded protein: CASSLVPGNTEAFF.

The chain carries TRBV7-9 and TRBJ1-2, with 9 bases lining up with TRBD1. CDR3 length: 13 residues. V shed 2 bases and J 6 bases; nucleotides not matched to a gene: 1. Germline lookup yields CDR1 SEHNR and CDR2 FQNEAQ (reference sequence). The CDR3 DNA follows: TGTGCCAGCAGCTTAAACAGGGGGCATGGCTACACCTTC. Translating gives CASSLNRGHGYTF.

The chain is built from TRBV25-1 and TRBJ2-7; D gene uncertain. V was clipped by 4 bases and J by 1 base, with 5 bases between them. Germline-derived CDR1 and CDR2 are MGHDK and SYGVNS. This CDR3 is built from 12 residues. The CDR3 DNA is TGTGCCAGCAGTGCACAGTCCTACGAGCAGTACTTC. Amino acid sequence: CASSAQSYEQYF.